The next 4 T cell receptor beta chains were all read from a single sample in a study of shared clonotypes between healthy human individuals. The data were produced by immunoSEQ multiplex PCR, yet TCRdb's version contains in-frame clones alone and is incomplete. The sample has approximately 2.5 million clones, approximately 90% seen once. Specimen: naive CD4+ T cells sorted from blood. Specified subset: CD45RA+ positively selected. These receptors were obtained from a man aged 18 to 35 in good health.

Concerning this clone: Other nucleotide sequences from this sample produce the same CDR3. This rearrangement joins TRBV5-1 to TRBJ2-7; the match to TRBD2 covers 7 bases. Germline CDR1 reads SGHRS; CDR2 reads YFSETQ. With 0 bases clipped from V and 4 bases from J, the junction kept 4 bases outside the gene matches. This CDR3 region has 14 residues. The CDR3 reads CASSLGGGPYEQYF. CDR3 DNA: TGCGCCAGCAGCTTGGGGGGAGGGCCTTACGAGCAGTACTTC.

In regard to this clone: The same CDR3 is also encoded by other DNA sequences in this sample. The V call is TRBV4-3, the J call TRBJ1-4; the match to TRBD1 covers 8 bases. There are 14 residues in the CDR3. Germline V gene data show CDR1 as LGHNA and CDR2 as YSLEER. V was pared by 4 bases and J by 8 bases, with 6 bases of the junction left unmatched. The chain's CDR3 is CASSPGQGGEKLFF. The DNA of the CDR3 is TGCGCCAGCAGCCCAGGACAGGGCGGGGAAAAACTGTTTTTT.

This chain uses TRBV19 with TRBJ1-5; D gene uncertain. Trimming cost V 5 bases and J 0 bases, with 17 bases left between them. The CDR3 has 17 residues. CDR1 is LNHDA, CDR2 SQIVND, per germline (reference sequence). DNA of the CDR3: TGTGCCAGTAGTGTCAGAACATCCGATATTAGCAATCAGCCCCAGCATTTT. Translated: CASSVRTSDISNQPQHF.

The genes are TRBV10-3 and TRBJ2-3; D may correspond to TRBD1 or TRBD2 (5 bases each). CDR3 length: 15 amino acids. Trimming removed 0 bases at V and 6 bases at J, with 13 bases between. Germline V CDR1 and CDR2: ENHRY, SYGVKD. The CDR3 here is CAISESGVALDTQYF. CDR3 nucleotide sequence: TGTGCCATCAGTGAGTCGGGGGTGGCTCTGGATACGCAGTATTTT.